What follows describes a single T cell receptor (beta chain). The sample comes from a study of beta chain features in type 1 diabetes. In the study overall: Across all samples, about 110,000,000 sorted cells were examined.

Only one heparinised blood draw was taken per donor, and its volume averaged about 120 mL. All of the sorted populations showed purity greater than 98%. Germline assignment: CDR1 KGHSH and CDR2 LQKENI. The trim removed 5 bases at V and 4 bases at J, leaving 6 bases unmatched. CDR3 length equals 14 residues. Reverse transcription of all isolated RNA meant that expressed TCRB transcripts were sequenced. Sequenced by immunoSEQ multiplex PCR; TCRdb stores in-frame clones only, minus some. The repertoire has about 220,000 clones, approximately 10% of them found once; the top ten carry approximately 1.3%. The sample comprised central memory CD4+ T cells from blood. This TCR was recovered from a man aged 18 to 29 in good health. This chain uses TRBV18 with TRBJ1-1; TRBD1 matches 8 bases. In DNA form, the CDR3 reads TGTGCCAGCTCAACACAGGGGGTGGTCACTGAAGCTTTCTTT. Translating it yields CASSTQGVVTEAFF.